These T cell receptor beta chains were read from a single sample in a study of T cells in Graves' hyperthyroidism and ophthalmopathy. TCRdb reanalysed the multiplex PCR reads using MiXCR and keeps one entry per CDR3 protein. The repertoire holds under 300,000 distinct CDR3 sequences, 15% seen once, with around 30% in the top ten. Sequences were obtained from blood. The receptors shown here come from a woman in her 50s with Graves' hyperthyroidism that later progressed to Graves' ophthalmopathy. CDR3s include the opening cysteine and the closing phenylalanine or tryptophan. Each record gives: clone size, D gene, J gene, V gene, CDR3 protein, CDR3 DNA. D genes are given only for firm matches. Some rows have no size entry. The others give once, few or many, or a class for an expanded clone.

many . TRBJ1-6 TRBV11-2 CASSLAGRSSYNSPLHF TGTGCCAGCAGCTTAGCGGGCAGGAGCTCCTATAATTCACCCCTCCACTTT
. TRBD2 TRBJ2-5 TRBV5-4 CASSLASSGSETQYF TGTGCCAGCAGCTTGGCCTCCAGCGGGAGTGAGACCCAGTACTTC
once . TRBJ2-3 TRBV20-1 CSANELDTQYF TGCAGTGCCAATGAGCTAGATACGCAGTATTTT
many . TRBJ2-5 TRBV5-1 CASSSLRGPKETQYF TGCGCCAGCAGCTCCTTACGGGGGCCTAAAGAGACCCAGTACTTC
many TRBD2 TRBJ2-3 TRBV12-3/TRBV12-4 CASRSLAGITDTQYF TGTGCCAGCAGATCACTAGCGGGCATTACAGATACGCAGTATTTT
many TRBD1 TRBJ1-1 TRBV5-1 CASSLETRGLTEAFF TGCGCCAGCAGCTTGGAGACCAGGGGGCTGACTGAAGCTTTCTTT
many TRBD2 TRBJ2-3 TRBV5-1 CASSYGTSGTDTQYF TGCGCCAGCAGCTACGGGACTAGCGGGACAGATACGCAGTATTTT
few . TRBJ1-4 TRBV5-1 CASSLQSSDEKLFF TGCGCCAGCAGCTTGCAGTCCTCGGATGAAAAACTGTTTTTT
. . TRBJ1-5 TRBV20-1 CSARIGLGSNQPQHF TGCAGTGCTAGAATAGGGTTGGGTAGCAATCAGCCCCAGCATTTT
. . TRBJ1-6 TRBV15 CATSRGAGWSPLHF TGTGCCACCAGCAGAGGGGCAGGGTGGTCACCCCTCCACTTT
many . TRBJ1-4 TRBV5-1 CASSPDLGEKLFF TGCGCCAGCAGCCCCGACCTGGGGGAAAAACTGTTTTTT
. . TRBJ2-7 TRBV5-1 CASSSDRAYEQYF TGCGCCAGCAGCTCGGACAGAGCCTACGAGCAGTACTTC
many TRBD1 TRBJ1-5 TRBV6-6 CASSYSGTGGIHQPQHF TGTGCCAGCAGTTACTCAGGGACAGGGGGCATCCATCAGCCCCAGCATTTT
many TRBD1 TRBJ2-2 TRBV7-8 CASSLMTGVAGELFF TGTGCCAGCAGCTTAATGACAGGGGTTGCCGGGGAGCTGTTTTTT
. . TRBJ2-7 TRBV20-1 CNLGKGVRPEQYF TGCAACCTAGGAAAGGGAGTTAGACCCGAGCAGTACTTC
few . TRBJ1-2 TRBV10-3 CAISANNYGYTF TGTGCCATCAGTGCAAACAACTATGGCTACACCTTC
many . TRBJ1-1 TRBV28 CASRPVGEAFF TGTGCCAGCAGACCCGTTGGTGAAGCTTTCTTT
many TRBD1 TRBJ1-1 TRBV5-1 CASSLTTGGTEAFF TGCGCCAGCAGCCTTACTACAGGGGGCACTGAAGCTTTCTTT
many TRBD1 TRBJ2-7 TRBV27 CASSFWDRVRDEQYF TGTGCCAGCAGTTTTTGGGACAGGGTACGGGACGAGCAGTACTTC
many . TRBJ1-1 TRBV7-2 CASSTRKVNTEAFF TGTGCCAGCAGCACTAGGAAGGTGAACACTGAAGCTTTCTTT
. . TRBJ2-3 TRBV7-3 CASGRSISTDTQYF TGTGCCAGCGGTCGTTCAATTAGCACAGATACGCAGTATTTT
few TRBD1 TRBJ1-4 TRBV6-1 CASRTGATNEKLFF TGTGCCAGCAGGACAGGGGCAACTAATGAAAAACTGTTTTTT
few TRBD2 TRBJ2-3 TRBV20-1 CSGLADSTDTQYF TGCAGTGGACTAGCGGACAGCACAGATACGCAGTATTTT
. . TRBJ2-1 TRBV5-1 CASSLGSAPYNEQFF TGCGCCAGCAGCTTGGGTAGCGCACCCTACAATGAGCAGTTCTTC
many TRBD1 TRBJ1-5 TRBV2 CAKGDRESNQPQHF TGTGCCAAGGGGGACAGGGAAAGCAATCAGCCCCAGCATTTT
many . TRBJ2-7 TRBV13 CASSSPPSSYEQYF TGTGCCAGCAGCAGCCCACCGTCTTCCTACGAGCAGTACTTC
many TRBD1 TRBJ1-5 TRBV5-1 CASSQQGSPHQPQHF TGCGCCAGCAGCCAACAGGGGTCCCCCCATCAGCCCCAGCATTTT
many TRBD2 TRBJ2-1 TRBV20-1 CSAKGLQREGSSHEQFF TGCAGTGCTAAGGGGCTCCAGCGGGAGGGCTCCTCCCATGAGCAGTTCTTC
many . TRBJ1-2 TRBV12-3/TRBV12-4 CASRDTYYGYTF TGTGCCAGCCGGGACACCTACTATGGCTACACCTTC
. TRBD1 TRBJ1-5 TRBV24-1 CATSDRDRPSNQPQHF TGTGCCACCAGTGATCGGGACAGACCTAGCAATCAGCCCCAGCATTTT
many . TRBJ2-7 TRBV28 CATQIFGGSPYEQYF TGTGCCACCCAAATATTCGGGGGATCCCCCTACGAGCAGTACTTC
many . TRBJ1-1 TRBV2 CASRTREGDTEAFF TGTGCCAGCCGTACCCGAGAGGGGGACACTGAAGCTTTCTTT
many TRBD2 TRBJ2-6 TRBV6-1 CASIPLGGQARSSGANVLTF TGTGCCAGCATTCCCTTGGGAGGGCAGGCTAGGTCCTCTGGGGCCAACGTCCTGACTTTC
many TRBD2 TRBJ2-6 TRBV2 CASSHGLAPSGANVLTF TGTGCCAGCAGTCACGGACTAGCCCCCTCTGGGGCCAACGTCCTGACTTTC
. TRBD1 TRBJ2-1 TRBV7-2 CASSFGTGGAYNEQFF TGTGCCAGCAGCTTCGGGACAGGGGGCGCCTACAATGAGCAGTTCTTC
many TRBD1 TRBJ2-5 TRBV28 CASSTGTGIQETQYF TGTGCCAGCAGTACCGGGACAGGGATCCAAGAGACCCAGTACTTC
. TRBD1 TRBJ1-1 TRBV9 CASSVGTAREAFF TGTGCCAGCAGCGTCGGGACAGCCCGTGAAGCTTTCTTT
many . TRBJ2-7 TRBV28 CASSKRVGYGGRSHEQYF TGTGCCAGCAGTAAGCGAGTCGGTTACGGGGGGCGCAGCCACGAGCAGTACTTC
many . TRBJ2-3 TRBV12-3/TRBV12-4 CASRAGGGTDTQYF TGTGCCAGCAGGGCTGGTGGGGGCACAGATACGCAGTATTTT
. . TRBJ1-1 TRBV28 CASSLPENTEAFF TGTGCCAGCAGTTTGCCGGAAAACACTGAAGCTTTCTTT
many . TRBJ2-7 TRBV7-8 CASSLDREQYF TGTGCCAGCAGCTTAGACAGAGAGCAGTACTTC
. TRBD2 TRBJ2-1 TRBV24-1 CATSDLGSSGSGGSYNEQFF TGTGCCACCAGTGATTTGGGATCTAGCGGGAGTGGTGGGTCCTACAATGAGCAGTTCTTC
many . TRBJ1-1 TRBV2 CASSVFWGENTEAFF TGTGCCAGCAGTGTGTTTTGGGGGGAGAACACTGAAGCTTTCTTT
many . TRBJ1-2 TRBV6-5 CASSYSSPRDRTSNYGYTF TGTGCCAGCAGTTACTCGAGTCCCCGAGACAGGACTTCTAACTATGGCTACACCTTC
many . TRBJ2-3 TRBV7-2 CASSLAQGSLKGDTQYF TGTGCCAGCAGCTTAGCCCAGGGTAGTCTGAAGGGAGATACGCAGTATTTT
many . TRBJ1-1 TRBV28 CASSSPRLANTEAFF TGTGCCAGCAGTTCCCCCCGGTTAGCGAACACTGAAGCTTTCTTT
many . TRBJ1-3 TRBV7-2 CASSTGSGNTIYF TGTGCCAGCAGCACAGGGTCTGGAAACACCATATATTTT
. TRBD1 TRBJ2-6 TRBV5-4 CASATGGAGANVLTF TGTGCCAGCGCCACAGGGGGCGCTGGGGCCAACGTCCTGACTTTC
many . TRBJ2-7 TRBV6-1 CASRERDSYEQYF TGTGCCAGCCGCGAGAGAGATTCCTACGAGCAGTACTTC
few TRBD2 TRBJ2-3 TRBV4-1 CASSRIPSGQGTDTQYF TGCGCCAGCAGCCGAATCCCTAGCGGGCAAGGCACAGATACGCAGTATTTT
many TRBD1 TRBJ1-1 TRBV19 CASSNLGTGKMNTEAFF TGTGCCAGTAGTAACCTGGGGACAGGGAAGATGAACACTGAAGCTTTCTTT
many . TRBJ1-1 TRBV10-3 CAIRVDSLNTEAFF TGTGCCATCAGGGTGGACAGTCTGAACACTGAAGCTTTCTTT